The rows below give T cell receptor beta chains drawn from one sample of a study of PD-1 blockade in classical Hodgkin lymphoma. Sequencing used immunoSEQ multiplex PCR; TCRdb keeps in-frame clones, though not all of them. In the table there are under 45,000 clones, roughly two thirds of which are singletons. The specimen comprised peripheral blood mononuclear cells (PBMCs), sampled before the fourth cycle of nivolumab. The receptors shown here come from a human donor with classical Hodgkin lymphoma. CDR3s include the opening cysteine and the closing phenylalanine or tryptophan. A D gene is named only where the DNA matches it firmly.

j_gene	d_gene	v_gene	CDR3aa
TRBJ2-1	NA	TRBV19	CASSPTQRVGYNEQFF
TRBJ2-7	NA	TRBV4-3	CASSQVTAAEQYF
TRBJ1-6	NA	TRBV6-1	CASSEEVVGVDSPLHF
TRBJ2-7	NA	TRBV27	CASSASGRTYEQYF
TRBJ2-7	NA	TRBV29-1	CSVWYSYEQYF
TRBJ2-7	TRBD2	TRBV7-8	CASAITGGGGLYSYEQYF
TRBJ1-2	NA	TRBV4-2	CASSREGPEGYANYGYTF
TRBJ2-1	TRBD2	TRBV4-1	CASSPQTSYSYNEQFF
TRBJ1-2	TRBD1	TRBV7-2	CASSSNSGQGTYGYTF
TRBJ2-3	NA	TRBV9	CASSEGTPGPTLTDTQYF
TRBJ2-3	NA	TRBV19	CASSQNALQDTQYF
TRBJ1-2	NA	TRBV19	CASSGRTEVSMSYTF
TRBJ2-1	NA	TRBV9	CASSFTGTHEQFF
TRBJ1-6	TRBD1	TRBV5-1	CASSRLTGQGVISPLHF
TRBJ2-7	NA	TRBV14	CASSQESGGLYEQYF
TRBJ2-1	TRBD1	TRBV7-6	CASSFSTTGTDNEQFF
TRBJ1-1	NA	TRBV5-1	CASSTLGPLKNTEAFF
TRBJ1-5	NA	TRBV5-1	CASSLYMAGQPQHF
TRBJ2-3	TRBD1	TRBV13	CASSSKDRGADTQYF
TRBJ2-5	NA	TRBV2	CASSAEGVQETQYF
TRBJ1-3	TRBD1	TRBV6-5	CASSWKGASGNTIYF
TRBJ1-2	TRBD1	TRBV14	CASSQDPSGQAQYGYTF
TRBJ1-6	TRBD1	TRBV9	CASSVDLDRAAPLHF
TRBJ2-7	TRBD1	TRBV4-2	CASSQEGTGVSYEQYF
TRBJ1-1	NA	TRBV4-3	CASSQDVGQNTEAFF
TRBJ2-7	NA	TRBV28	CASSRPRVAGNEQYF
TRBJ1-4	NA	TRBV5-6	CASSLDGSPTNEKLFF
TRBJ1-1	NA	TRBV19	CASSSGLKGRENTEAFF
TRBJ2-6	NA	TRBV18	CASGNSGANVLTF
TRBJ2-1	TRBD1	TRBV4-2	CASSQDRQSGSSYNEQFF
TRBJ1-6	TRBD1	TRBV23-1	CASAGTGDPIFYNSPLHF
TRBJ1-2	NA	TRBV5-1	CASTPAEGYGYTF
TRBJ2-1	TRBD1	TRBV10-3	CAIRAGDRGQFF
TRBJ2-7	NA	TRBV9	CASSLEGRDYEQYF
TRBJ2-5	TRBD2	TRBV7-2	CASGPGLAVSETQYF
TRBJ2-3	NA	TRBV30	CAWSVLRWGSEGTDTQYF
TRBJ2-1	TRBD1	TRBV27	CASSIRQGAEQFF
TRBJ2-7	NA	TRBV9	CASSAGTEDREPYEQYF
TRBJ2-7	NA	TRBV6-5	CASSYDVGEQYF
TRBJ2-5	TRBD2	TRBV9	CASSLSGDRGETQYF
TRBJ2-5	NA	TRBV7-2	CASRYSLWEETQYF
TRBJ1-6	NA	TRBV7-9	CASNRVRDNSPLHF
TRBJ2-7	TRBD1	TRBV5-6	CASSLDLRGQNEQYF
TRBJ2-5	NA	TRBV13	CASSLAETQYF
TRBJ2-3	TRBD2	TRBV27	CASSLGTSVGTDTQYF
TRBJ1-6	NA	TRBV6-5	CASRETARDSPLHF
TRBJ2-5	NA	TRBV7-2	CASSLGARRLETQYF
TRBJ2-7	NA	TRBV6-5	CASSATSYEQYF
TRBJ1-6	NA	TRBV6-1	CASSVKAGANSPLHF
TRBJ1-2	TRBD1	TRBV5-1	CASSRGQTFYGYTF
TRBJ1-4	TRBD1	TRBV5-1	CASSAQGSATNEKLFF
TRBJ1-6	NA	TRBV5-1	CASSLAFPLSPLHF
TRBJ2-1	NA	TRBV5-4	CASSLSGGDEQFF
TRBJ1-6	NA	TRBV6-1	CASSDRARPSLHF
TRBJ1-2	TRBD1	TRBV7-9	CASSSPGGRGRGYTF
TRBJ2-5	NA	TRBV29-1	CSVEEGGGETQYF
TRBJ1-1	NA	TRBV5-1	CASSLAYNMNTEAFF
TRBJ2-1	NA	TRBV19	CASSIGIYNEQFF
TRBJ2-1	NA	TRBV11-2	CASSDYTTYNEQFF
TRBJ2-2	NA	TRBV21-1	CASSKGVLSANTGELFF